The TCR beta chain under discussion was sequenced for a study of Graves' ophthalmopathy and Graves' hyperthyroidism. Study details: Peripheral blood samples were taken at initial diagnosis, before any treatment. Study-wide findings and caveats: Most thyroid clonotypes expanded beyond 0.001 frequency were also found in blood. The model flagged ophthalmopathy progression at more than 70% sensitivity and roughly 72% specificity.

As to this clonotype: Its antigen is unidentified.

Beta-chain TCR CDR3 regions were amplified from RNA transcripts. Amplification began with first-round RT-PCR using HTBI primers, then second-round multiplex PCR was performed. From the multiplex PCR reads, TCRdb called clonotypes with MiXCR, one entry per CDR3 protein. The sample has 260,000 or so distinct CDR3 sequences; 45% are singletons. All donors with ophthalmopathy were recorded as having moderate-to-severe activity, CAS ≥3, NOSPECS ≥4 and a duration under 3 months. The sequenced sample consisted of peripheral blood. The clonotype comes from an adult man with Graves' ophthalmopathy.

This CDR3 reads CATSGVGKTQYF. The CDR3 nucleotides read TGTGCCACCAGTGGGGTCGGGAAGACCCAGTACTTC. The chain links TRBV24-1 to TRBJ2-5; possible D gene TRBD2, 5 bases. The CDR3 runs to 12 residues. The V and J ends lost 5 bases and 6 bases respectively, with 9 bases between them. Per the germline V gene, CDR1 is KGHDR and CDR2 is SFDVKD.